These T cell receptor beta chains were read from a single sample in a study of beta chain features in type 1 diabetes. Generated by immunoSEQ multiplex PCR, the TCRdb table keeps only in-frame clones and is missing some. This sample has 600,000 to 750,000 clones, with around an eighth found just once. Material for sequencing was naive CD4+ T cells from blood. These receptors came from a man aged 25-40 years with type 1 diabetes. Both conserved end residues are part of each CDR3. Each record gives: V gene, CDR3 protein.

v_call: TRBV14; cdr3_aa: CASSQAGRSNEKLFF
v_call: TRBV13; cdr3_aa: CASSFLRGKGGTEAFF
v_call: TRBV4-3; cdr3_aa: CASSQGVRAGYTF
v_call: TRBV7-2; cdr3_aa: CASSPEGGGGDTQYF
v_call: TRBV29-1; cdr3_aa: CSVAGVTEAFF
v_call: TRBV28; cdr3_aa: CASRFNEGAGALWLGTF
v_call: TRBV5-6; cdr3_aa: CASSPGPGNQPQHF
v_call: TRBV9; cdr3_aa: CASSEDGRSYEQYF
v_call: TRBV25-1; cdr3_aa: CASSESGGLVVDEQFF
v_call: TRBV5-1; cdr3_aa: CASSLAGETDTQYF
v_call: TRBV5-1; cdr3_aa: CASTRGPGANVLTF
v_call: TRBV10-3; cdr3_aa: CAISAYTGELFF
v_call: TRBV7-2; cdr3_aa: CASSPELGTSYEQYF
v_call: TRBV28; cdr3_aa: CASSSGQGTGELFF
v_call: TRBV7-2; cdr3_aa: CASSQLGGYTF
v_call: TRBV14; cdr3_aa: CASSHSGANEQFF
v_call: TRBV7-9; cdr3_aa: CASSLERGRYEQYF
v_call: TRBV11-2; cdr3_aa: CAPGGGAQHF
v_call: TRBV30; cdr3_aa: CAWASLVGLALEQYF
v_call: TRBV5-1; cdr3_aa: CASSPGQYSGNTIYF
v_call: TRBV2; cdr3_aa: CASSDRTSTDTQYF